Below are 10 T cell receptor beta chains sequenced from a single sample in a study of beta chain features in type 1 diabetes listed by TCRdb under 2018. What the research found in general, with its limitations: In all four CD4+ subsets, TCRB CDR3 length was moderately but significantly shorter in type 1 diabetes patients.

Their antigens are not known. Libraries came from the immunoSEQ multiplex PCR assay. The entire isolated RNA was reverse transcribed using the High Capacity cDNA Reverse Transcription Kit, and thus expressed TCRB transcripts were sequenced. TCRdb mirrors the immuneACCESS table, restricted to in-frame sequences. Some clones are absent from its copies; in checked studies, under half trace to an unresolved V gene, and the reason for the others is unknown. The sample table records roughly 150,000 clones; 8.5% to 10% of these occur just once. The ten largest account for 0.7% of the sample. Specimen: central memory CD4+ T cells from blood. These receptors were taken from a woman aged 30 to 39 with type 1 diabetes.

This sequence joins TRBV30 and TRBJ2-2; TRBD2 is a possible D gene (6 bases). The germline V gene has CDR1 GTSNPN and CDR2 SVGIG (reference sequence). This CDR3 has 15 amino acids. Trimming shortened V by 3 bases and J by 4 bases, and 15 bases separated the two germline ends. This chain's CDR3 is CAWREPGGSTGELFF. The CDR3 DNA sequence: TGTGCCTGGAGGGAGCCTGGGGGGAGCACCGGGGAGCTGTTTTTT.

This clone showed up just a few times. The rearrangement joins TRBV30 to TRBJ1-1; 9 bases agree with TRBD1. The CDR3 covers 14 residues. The ends lost 6 bases at V and 4 bases at J; junction bases unmatched: 9. The germline gives CDR1 GTSNPN, CDR2 SVGIG (reference sequence). In DNA, the CDR3 is TGTGCCTGCCGAGCCGGGACAGGGCCCACTGAAGCTTTCTTT. It specifies CACRAGTGPTEAFF. Combining the CDR3 with reference TRBV30 and TRBJ1-1 gives the whole variable domain SQTIHQWPATLVQPVGSPLSLECTVEGTSNPNLYWYRQAAGRGLQLLFYSVGIGQISSEVPQNLSASRPQDRQFILSSKKLLLSDSGFYLCACRAGTGPTEAFFGQGTRLTVV.

CDR3 DNA sequence: TGTGCCTGGTTGCCCCCGGGACAGGGTACCCACGAGCAGTACTTC. Amino acid sequence: CAWLPPGQGTHEQYF. The gene calls are TRBV30 and TRBJ2-7, with 9 nucleotides matching TRBD1. The CDR3 has 15 residues. Germline loops: CDR1 GTSNPN, CDR2 SVGIG (reference sequence). V shed 5 bases, J shed 5 bases, and the junction held 13 bases outside the gene matches.

The chain uses TRBV27 and TRBJ2-5, with TRBD2 matching 10 bases. The CDR3 has 14 residues. The junction had 6 bases not matched to a gene; V was cut back by 2 bases and J by 9 bases. Per germline, CDR1 MNHEY and CDR2 SMNVEV (reference sequence). CDR3 sequence (DNA): TGTGCCAGCAGTTTAGGGGCTAGCGGGAGTGCCCAGTACTTC. Its translation: CASSLGASGSAQYF.

This chain joins TRBV28 and TRBJ2-3; 10 nucleotides match TRBD1. The ends lost 5 bases at V and 0 bases at J; junction bases unmatched: 8. CDR3 size: 17 residues. Germline V gene sequence: CDR1 MDHEN, CDR2 SYDVKM. DNA for the CDR3: TGTGCCAGCAGTGGGGGACAGGGGCAAGGTAGCACAGATACGCAGTATTTT. This sequence encodes CASSGGQGQGSTDTQYF.

The chain employs TRBV7-3 and TRBJ2-3; D possibly corresponds to TRBD1 (5 bases). The CDR3 spans 13 residues. Germline V gives CDR1 SGHTA, CDR2 FQGTGA. V was shortened by 5 bases and J by 1 base, with 7 bases between the two germline ends. The CDR3 reads CASSQGGTDTQYF. The DNA for the CDR3 is TGTGCCAGCAGCCAAGGGGGCACAGATACGCAGTATTTT.

Here the CDR3 reads CASSFSVGQAPAKGYTF. CDR3 nucleotide sequence: TGTGCCAGCAGCTTTAGTGTCGGACAGGCCCCCGCTAAGGGCTACACCTTC. This chain joins TRBV7-8 and TRBJ1-2; 7 nucleotides align to TRBD1. Germline V gene lookup returns CDR1 SGHVS and CDR2 FQNEAQ. Trimming at V came to 3 bases and at J to 8 bases, leaving 18 bases not matched to a gene. This CDR3 is 17 amino acids long.

This clone came up a few times. V and J are TRBV15 and TRBJ2-7, with D maybe TRBD2 (6 bases). The CDR3 runs to 17 residues. V was clipped by 5 bases and J by 0 bases, with 20 bases between them. The germline gives CDR1 LNHNV, CDR2 YYDKDF (reference sequence). The CDR3 DNA follows: TGTGCCACCAGCGGGCCTACCGGGACTCCTAGCTCCTACGAGCAGTACTTC. It translates to CATSGPTGTPSSYEQYF.

This clone was seen more than once but under ten times. The rearrangement joins TRBV5-1 to TRBJ1-4; 8 nucleotides match TRBD1. The CDR3 is 16 amino acids. Germline values: CDR1 SGHRS, CDR2 YFSETQ. V gave up 3 bases and J gave up 5 bases; unmatched junction bases: 9. CDR3 sequence reads: CASSYNGQGVNEKLFF. CDR3 nucleotide sequence: TGCGCCAGCAGCTACAACGGACAGGGAGTAAATGAAAAACTGTTTTTT. The full variable domain, its missing parts supplied by reference TRBV5-1 and TRBJ1-4, is KAGVTQTPRYLIKTRGQQVTLSCSPISGHRSVSWYQQTPGQGLQFLFEYFSETQRNKGNFPGRFSGRQFSNSRSEMNVSTLELGDSALYLCASSYNGQGVNEKLFFGSGTQLSVL.

This clone was found many times. V and J are TRBV19 and TRBJ2-1; 16 bases fit TRBD2. There are 17 residues in the CDR3. Germline V gene sequence: CDR1 LNHDA, CDR2 SQIVND (reference sequence). V lost 5 bases and J lost 9; bases outside the gene matches: 10. The CDR3 sequence: CASSPLGLAGGPGEQFF. The DNA for the CDR3 is TGTGCCAGTAGTCCTTTGGGACTAGCGGGAGGGCCGGGTGAGCAGTTCTTC. The variable domain in full, completed from reference TRBV19 and TRBJ2-1, reads DGGITQSPKYLFRKEGQNVTLSCEQNLNHDAMYWYRQDPGQGLRLIYYSQIVNDFQKGDIAEGYSVSREKKESFPLTVTSAQKNPTAFYLCASSPLGLAGGPGEQFFGPGTRLTVL.